The rows below give T cell receptor beta chains drawn from one sample of a study of Ad26.COV2.S vaccination and SARS-CoV-2 variants. Profiled with immunoSEQ multiplex PCR; TCRdb holds only in-frame clones, not every one. The top ten hold roughly 10% of the sample, which has some 250,000 clones, approximately 87% seen once. This specimen was peripheral blood, taken in a trial of Ad26.COV2.S vaccine versus placebo. Receptors were obtained from a person aged 18-65 years who received the Ad26.COV2.S COVID-19 vaccine or a placebo. The CDR3 runs from the conserved cysteine through the conserved F or W.

v_call | cdr3_aa
TRBV4-3 | CASSRALAITGELFF
TRBV10-3 | CAISESEGGIGDQPQHF
TRBV7-2 | CASSSLRDTQYF
TRBV6-5 | CASSYSRGQPQHF
TRBV15 | CATSSGGQGHEQYF
TRBV7-2 | CASSPGTVVGETQYF
TRBV7-2 | CASSFNRGQGPQPQHF
TRBV12-5 | CASGLEPGGEQFF
TRBV24-1 | CATSGAHGTAVYGYTF
TRBV6-5 | CASSRTVGGTDTQYF
TRBV4-3 | CASSRAGETDTQYF
TRBV5-4 | CASSLAVFNEQFF
TRBV7-8 | CASSFGPVGWDTQYF
TRBV10-3 | CAGAGGKQETQYF
TRBV6-5 | CASREGVNTGELFF
TRBV10-3 | CAIRTGGAKNDGHYEQYF
TRBV28 | CASRATGGMNTEAFF
TRBV5-4 | CASSLGGTTGANVLTF
TRBV7-9 | CASSLDWDRGAFF
TRBV19 | CASSLEQGVGGYTF
TRBV7-9 | CASSLTQGRAGNTIYF